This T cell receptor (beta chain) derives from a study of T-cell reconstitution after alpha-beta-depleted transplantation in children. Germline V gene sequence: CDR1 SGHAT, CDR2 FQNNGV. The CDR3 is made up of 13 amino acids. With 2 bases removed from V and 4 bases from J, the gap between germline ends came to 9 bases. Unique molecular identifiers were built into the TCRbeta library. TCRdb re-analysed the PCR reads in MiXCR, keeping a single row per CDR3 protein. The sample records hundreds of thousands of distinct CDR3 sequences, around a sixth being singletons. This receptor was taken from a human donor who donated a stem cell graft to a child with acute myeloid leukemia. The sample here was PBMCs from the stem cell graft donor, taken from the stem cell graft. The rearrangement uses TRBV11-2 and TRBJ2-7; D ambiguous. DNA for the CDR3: TGTGCCAGCAGCTTATGGGCAGAGTACGAGCAGTACTTC. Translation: CASSLWAEYEQYF.